This T cell receptor (beta chain) was documented in a study of blood T cell repertoires in COVID-19. Study background: Both acute and convalescent COVID-19 samples were obtained from the United States, Italy and Spain. The analysed material was cDNA or gDNA that came from T cells, B-cell-depleted T cells, or PBMCs.

Seattle researchers signed up patients amid active infection and tracked them longitudinally. Germline CDR1 SGHKS, CDR2 YYEKEE (reference sequence). This CDR3 is built from 17 residues. V shed 5 bases and J shed 4 bases, with 19 bases lying between them. Original data processing: Reference gene primers were amplified, and this amplification served to estimate nucleated cell counts. Method: immunoSEQ multiplex PCR; TCRdb's copy keeps in-frame clones and lacks some. That table supplies the V and J calls and clone size; D and trimming were determined from the DNA. Of 350,000 to 400,000 clones listed, 75% to 90% are singletons.

The specimen was peripheral blood. The clonotype was recovered from a woman in her sixties or seventies with COVID-19, enrolled during active disease. The V and J genes are TRBV5-5 and TRBJ2-6, with D perhaps matching TRBD1 (5 bases). CDR3 region: CASREQGISDGANVLTF. CDR3 coding DNA: TGTGCCAGCAGGGAGCAGGGAATCTCAGACGGGGCCAACGTCCTGACTTTC. The whole variable domain, filled in from reference TRBV5-5 and TRBJ2-6, reads DAGVTQSPTHLIKTRGQQVTLRCSPISGHKSVSWYQQVLGQGPQFIFQYYEKEERGRGNFPDRFSARQFPNYSSELNVNALLLGDSALYLCASREQGISDGANVLTFGAGSRLTVL.